Following are 30 T cell receptor beta chains from one sample sequenced in a study of shared clonotypes between healthy human individuals. Sequencing used immunoSEQ multiplex PCR; TCRdb keeps in-frame clones, though not all of them. The table has millions of clones, more than 80% seen once. Sample: naive CD4+ T cells sorted from blood. Regarding subset: CD45RA+ positively selected. All receptors derive from a young man in good health.

This rearrangement joins TRBV6-5 to TRBJ2-5; 7 bases agree with TRBD2. This CDR3 spans 16 amino acids. Trimming removed 1 base from V and 0 bases from J; junction bases left unmatched: 5. The germline gives CDR1 MNHEY, CDR2 SVGAGI. The CDR3 DNA reads TGTGCCAGCAGTTACTTCAGCGGGGCTTACCAAGAGACCCAGTACTTC. Translated: CASSYFSGAYQETQYF.

In its sample, this clone was seen once. This rearrangement joins TRBV18 to TRBJ1-2; 7 nucleotides agree with TRBD1. The length of the CDR3 is 14 residues. Trimming cost V 6 bases and J 2 bases; bases outside gene matches: 6. In germline, CDR1 is KGHSH, CDR2 LQKENI. The CDR3 here is CASSTAGQNYGYTF. DNA for the CDR3: TGTGCCAGCTCGACCGCGGGACAGAACTATGGCTACACCTTC.

The chain has TRBV27 and TRBJ1-5; 8 nucleotides line up with TRBD1. J lost 7 bases, V lost 5 bases, and 13 bases had no gene match. The CDR3 contains 16 residues. Germline V gene lookup returns CDR1 MNHEY and CDR2 SMNVEV (reference sequence). CDR3 loop: CASSPRTGTMGQPQHF. CDR3 coding DNA: TGTGCCAGCAGTCCTCGGACAGGGACAATGGGCCAGCCCCAGCATTTT.

This chain joins TRBV10-3 and TRBJ2-7; 11 positions agree with TRBD2. Germline CDR1 and CDR2: ENHRY and SYGVKD. The V gene end was trimmed by 4 bases and the J gene end by 3 bases; junction bases not matched to a gene: 8. This CDR3 has 16 amino acids. CDR3 sequence reads: CAISGALAGGVYEQYF. CDR3 nucleotide sequence: TGTGCCATCAGTGGAGCCCTAGCGGGGGGTGTCTACGAGCAGTACTTC.

A note on this clone: This specimen includes other DNA sequences encoding the same CDR3. The chain carries TRBV5-1 and TRBJ1-5; D remains ambiguous. The germline V gene encodes CDR1 SGHRS and CDR2 YFSETQ. Trimming cost V 5 bases and J 4 bases, with 10 bases left between them. The CDR3 runs 13 residues. Here the CDR3 reads CASSTDLNQPQHF. The CDR3 nucleotides read TGCGCCAGCAGTACGGACCTTAATCAGCCCCAGCATTTT.

The V gene is TRBV11-2, the J gene TRBJ2-5; 13 bases line up with TRBD2. Germline CDR1 is SGHAT and CDR2 is FQNNGV. With V trimmed by 1 base and J by 7 bases, 9 bases remained unmatched. The CDR3 runs to 17 residues. This CDR3 is CASSLGKGTSGEGTQYF. In nucleotides, the CDR3 is TGTGCCAGCAGCTTAGGGAAGGGGACTAGCGGGGAGGGGACCCAGTACTTC.

The J gene is TRBJ2-5, the V gene TRBV28, with 11 bases aligning to TRBD2. Germline V CDR1 and CDR2: MDHEN, SYDVKM. Losses at the gene ends were 8 bases for V and 4 bases for J; bases not matched to a gene: 12. The CDR3 is made up of 16 amino acids. The chain's CDR3 is CASQHRSGGAIETQYF. The CDR3 coding sequence is TGTGCCAGCCAACACCGTAGCGGGGGGGCTATAGAGACCCAGTACTTC.

The chain employs TRBV7-2 and TRBJ2-5, with 7 bases fitting TRBD2. The J segment lost 7 bases and the V segment lost 1 base, leaving 9 bases of the junction unmatched. Germline V gives CDR1 SGHTA, CDR2 FQGNSA. CDR3 length equals 15 residues. CDR3 DNA: TGTGCCAGCAGCTTAGACTCGTGGACGGGGGGGACCCAGTACTTC. Translating it yields CASSLDSWTGGTQYF.

This clone was counted once. Other DNA sequences of this sample code for an identical CDR3. The chain uses TRBV6-1 and TRBJ1-5; 7 nucleotides match TRBD1. The CDR3 runs to 14 residues. The germline CDR1 and CDR2 sequences are MNHNS and SASEGT. V dropped 1 base and J dropped 6; count of bases not matched to a gene: 3. The CDR3 reads CASSEGAGGQPQHF. The CDR3 DNA sequence: TGTGCCAGCAGTGAAGGGGCAGGGGGTCAGCCCCAGCATTTT.

CDR3 bases: TGCGCCAGCAGCTATGCCCAGACAGGGGACGACGAGCAGTACTTC. Its protein is CASSYAQTGDDEQYF. The chain joins TRBV5-1 to TRBJ2-7, with 8 nucleotides matching TRBD1. The germline V gene encodes CDR1 SGHRS and CDR2 YFSETQ. The CDR3 length is 15 residues. With V trimmed by 3 bases and J by 5 bases, 10 bases remained unmatched.

V is TRBV19 and J is TRBJ2-5, with D possibly being TRBD2 (5 bases). Trimming took off 3 bases at V and 7 bases at J, with 12 bases between the two ends. CDR1 is LNHDA, CDR2 SQIVND, per germline (reference sequence). There are 13 residues in the CDR3. DNA for the CDR3: TGTGCCAGTAGTATCCAGCCCCGGGGGACCCAGTACTTC. Its translation: CASSIQPRGTQYF.

The chain couples TRBV30 to TRBJ2-5, with D possibly being TRBD1 (6 bases). Per germline, CDR1 GTSNPN and CDR2 SVGIG (reference sequence). The CDR3 runs to 15 residues. Trimming removed 5 bases from V and 1 base from J, with 17 bases in between. The CDR3 region is CAWGLDDRTQETQYF. CDR3 DNA: TGTGCCTGGGGATTAGATGACAGGACCCAAGAGACCCAGTACTTC.

The gene calls are TRBV10-2 and TRBJ2-2; D may be TRBD1 (6 bases). Deletions cut 4 bases from V and 5 bases from J, with 14 bases between. The CDR3 totals 15 residues. Germline V gene lookup returns CDR1 WSHSY and CDR2 SAAADI. The CDR3 region has the DNA TGCGCCAGCAGTGCTACAGGGACGGGGACCGGGGAGCTGTTTTTT. Translation gives CASSATGTGTGELFF.

This clone came up once. This chain joins TRBV5-1 and TRBJ2-3, with 7 bases matching TRBD2. The CDR3 has 15 residues. CDR1 is SGHRS and CDR2 is YFSETQ in the germline V gene. V lost 2 bases to trimming and J lost 0 bases; unmatched junction nucleotides: 3. CDR3 DNA: TGCGCCAGCAGCTTCAGCGGGAAGAGCACAGATACGCAGTATTTT. This gives the protein CASSFSGKSTDTQYF. Full variable domain (remainder filled in from reference TRBV5-1 and TRBJ2-3): KAGVTQTPRYLIKTRGQQVTLSCSPISGHRSVSWYQQTPGQGLQFLFEYFSETQRNKGNFPGRFSGRQFSNSRSEMNVSTLELGDSALYLCASSFSGKSTDTQYFGPGTRLTVL.

The chain carries TRBV5-6 and TRBJ2-7; D is ambiguous. The germline CDR1 and CDR2 sequences are SGHDT and YYEEEE. CDR3 size: 16 residues. The germline V and J ends were trimmed by 4 bases and 0 bases, with 17 bases remaining between them. CDR3 DNA sequence: TGTGCCAGCAGCCAAGGACGCCGTAAGAGCTCCTACGAGCAGTACTTC. Translating gives CASSQGRRKSSYEQYF.

This clone was seen just once. The rearrangement uses TRBV10-2 and TRBJ2-7; 8 nucleotides agree with TRBD1. The ends lost 7 bases at V and 6 bases at J; junction bases unmatched: 11. This CDR3 comprises 14 residues. CDR1 is WSHSY and CDR2 is SAAADI in the germline V gene. This CDR3 reads CASTLQGAKTEQYF. The CDR3 nucleotides are TGCGCCAGCACGCTTCAGGGGGCGAAAACCGAGCAGTACTTC.

The chain uses TRBV28 and TRBJ1-1, with a weak D call TRBD1 (6 bases). Germline-derived CDR1 and CDR2 are MDHEN and SYDVKM. V dropped 7 bases and J dropped 4 bases, with 16 bases sitting between them. CDR3 length: 14 residues. DNA for the CDR3: TGTGCCAGCACCCGATTCACAGGGCTCACTGAAGCTTTCTTT. It codes for CASTRFTGLTEAFF.

The rearrangement joins TRBV28 to TRBJ2-1; perhaps TRBD2 as D (7 bases). Germline CDR1 MDHEN, CDR2 SYDVKM. The ends were cut back, 6 bases at V and 4 bases at J, with 19 bases in the middle. This CDR3 has 16 residues. The CDR3 here is CASRSFRGEGYNEQFF. The CDR3 nucleotides are TGTGCCAGCAGATCCTTTAGGGGGGAGGGATACAATGAGCAGTTCTTC.

CDR3 region: CASSLDSGTSGYEQYF. The CDR3 DNA reads as TGCGCCAGCAGCTTGGACTCCGGGACTAGCGGTTACGAGCAGTACTTC. The gene calls are TRBV5-1 and TRBJ2-7, with 11 nucleotides matching TRBD2. Germline V lookup: CDR1 SGHRS, CDR2 YFSETQ. This CDR3 has 16 residues. J was trimmed by 4 bases and V by 0 bases; bases with no gene match: 6.

V is TRBV5-1 and J is TRBJ2-3, with 12 nucleotides matching TRBD2. The CDR3 spans 15 residues. CDR1 is SGHRS, CDR2 YFSETQ, per germline. Germline trimming cut 5 bases from V and 5 bases from J; bases unmatched to any gene: 6. The CDR3 DNA sequence: TGCGCCAGCAGACCGACTAGCGGGGGAGGAGATACGCAGTATTTT. As protein: CASRPTSGGGDTQYF.

About this clone itself: In the same sample, other DNA sequences code for this CDR3. The chain combines TRBV5-1 with TRBJ2-3, with D uncertain. The CDR3 loop spans 13 amino acids. V lost 0 bases and J lost 2, with 4 bases in between. Germline CDR1 reads SGHRS; CDR2 reads YFSETQ. CDR3 amino acids: CASSLEATDTQYF. Written as DNA, the CDR3 is TGCGCCAGCAGCTTGGAAGCCACAGATACGCAGTATTTT. Using reference TRBV5-1 and TRBJ2-3 for the parts outside the CDR3, the full variable domain is KAGVTQTPRYLIKTRGQQVTLSCSPISGHRSVSWYQQTPGQGLQFLFEYFSETQRNKGNFPGRFSGRQFSNSRSEMNVSTLELGDSALYLCASSLEATDTQYFGPGTRLTVL.

Turning to this clone: Other DNA sequences in this specimen translate into the identical CDR3. The J gene is TRBJ2-7, the V gene TRBV30; weak D call: TRBD1 (5 bases). V lost 3 bases, J lost 3 bases, and 6 bases lay in between. Germline CDR1 GTSNPN, CDR2 SVGIG (reference sequence). The CDR3 has 11 residues. The CDR3 is CAWRGLYEQYF. The CDR3 bases are TGTGCCTGGAGGGGGCTCTACGAGCAGTACTTC.

For this clone: Other DNA sequences in the sample encode the same CDR3. This chain uses TRBV28 with TRBJ2-3, with 7 nucleotides matching TRBD2. V shed 4 bases and J 2 bases; nucleotides not matched to a gene: 9. From germline, CDR1 is MDHEN and CDR2 SYDVKM. The CDR3 runs to 16 residues. The CDR3 nucleotides read TGTGCCAGCAGTTCCCCCCTGGGGGGGTCCACAGATACGCAGTATTTT. Translating gives CASSSPLGGSTDTQYF.

The rearrangement uses TRBV28 and TRBJ2-7, with D possibly being TRBD1 (6 bases). Germline V gene data show CDR1 as MDHEN and CDR2 as SYDVKM. CDR3 size: 13 residues. The germline V and J ends were trimmed by 4 bases and 2 bases, with 9 bases remaining between them. Here the CDR3 DNA reads TGTGCCAGCAGTTCGGACAGCCCCTACGAGCAGTACTTC. This codes for CASSSDSPYEQYF.

This chain uses TRBV6-5 with TRBJ2-2, with D possibly TRBD2 on 5 matching bases. This CDR3 spans 16 amino acids. Germline CDR1 is MNHEY and CDR2 is SVGAGI. V gave up 0 bases and J gave up 3 bases, with 11 bases separating them. The CDR3 DNA is TGTGCCAGCAGTTACTCGATAACAGCGGACACCGGGGAGCTGTTTTTT. It translates to CASSYSITADTGELFF.

The chain combines TRBV6-6 with TRBJ2-6; TRBD1 or TRBD2 may be the D gene (5 bases each). V was clipped by 2 bases and J by 2 bases, with 7 bases between them. The CDR3 is 15 residues long. Germline V CDR1 and CDR2: MNHNY, SVGAGI (reference sequence). The CDR3: CASSYGGAGANVLTF. CDR3 nucleotide sequence: TGTGCCAGCAGTTACGGGGGAGCTGGGGCCAACGTCCTGACTTTC.

J is TRBJ2-7 and V is TRBV2; D is ambiguous. V lost 8 bases to trimming and J lost 5 bases, with 22 bases between them. The CDR3 extends over 15 amino acids. Per the germline V gene, CDR1 is SNHLY and CDR2 is FYNNEI. The CDR3 nucleotides read TGTGCCAGCTGCCTTCAACCGCCCTTATGCAACGAGCAGTACTTC. Translated, it gives CASCLQPPLCNEQYF.

The chain links TRBV6-5 to TRBJ1-6; D is unclear. The CDR3 covers 13 residues. Germline-derived CDR1 and CDR2 are MNHEY and SVGAGI. The germline V and J ends were trimmed by 7 bases and 8 bases, with 12 bases remaining between them. The CDR3 DNA is TGTGCCAGCAAGGAGAACCTTGATTCACCCCTCCACTTT. This sequence encodes CASKENLDSPLHF.

On this clone: An end of the junction does not agree with germline; a read error may underlie this. This chain connects TRBV5-1 to TRBJ2-1; 10 bases match TRBD1. The length of the CDR3 is 16 residues. In germline, CDR1 is SGHRS, CDR2 YFSETQ. CDR3 DNA: TGCGCCAGCAGGTTGGAAGGACAGGGGGCCTACAATGAGCAGTTCTTC. Translated: CASRLEGQGAYNEQFF.

The V and J genes are TRBV28 and TRBJ1-6; D unresolved. CDR1 MDHEN and CDR2 SYDVKM come from the germline V gene. The CDR3 runs 12 residues. The V and J ends lost 2 bases and 13 bases respectively, with 9 bases between them. The DNA for the CDR3 is TGTGCCAGCAGTTTACGGCTAGGCCCCCTCCACTTT. This encodes CASSLRLGPLHF.